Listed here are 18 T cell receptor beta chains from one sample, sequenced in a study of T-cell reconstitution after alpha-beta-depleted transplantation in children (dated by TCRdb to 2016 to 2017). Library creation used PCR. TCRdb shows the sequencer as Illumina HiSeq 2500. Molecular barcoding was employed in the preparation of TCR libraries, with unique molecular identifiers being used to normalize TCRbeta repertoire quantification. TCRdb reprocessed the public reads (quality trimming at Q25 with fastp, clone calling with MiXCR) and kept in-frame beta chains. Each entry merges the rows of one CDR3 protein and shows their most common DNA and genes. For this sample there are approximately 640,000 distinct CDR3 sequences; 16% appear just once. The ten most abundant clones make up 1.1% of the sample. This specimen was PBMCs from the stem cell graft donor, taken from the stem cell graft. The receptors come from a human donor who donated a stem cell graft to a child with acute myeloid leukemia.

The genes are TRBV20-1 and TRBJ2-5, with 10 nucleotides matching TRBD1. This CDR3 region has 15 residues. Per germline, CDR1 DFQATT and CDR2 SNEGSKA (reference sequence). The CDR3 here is CISGKGQGFQETQYF. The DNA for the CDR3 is TGCATCTCCGGCAAGGGACAGGGGTTTCAAGAGACCCAGTACTTC.

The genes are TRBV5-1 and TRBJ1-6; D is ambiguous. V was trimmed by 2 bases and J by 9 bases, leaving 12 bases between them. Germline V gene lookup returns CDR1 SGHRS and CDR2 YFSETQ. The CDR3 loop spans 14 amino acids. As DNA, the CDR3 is TGCGCCAGCAGCTTAGAGGCGCTCGGTTCACCCCTCCACTTT. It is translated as CASSLEALGSPLHF.

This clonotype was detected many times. The CDR3 reads CASSSGLAVTDTQYF. The CDR3 DNA reads TGTGCCAGCAGCTCGGGACTAGCGGTCACAGATACGCAGTATTTT. The chain carries TRBV7-2 and TRBJ2-3; 11 bases are a match to TRBD2. The CDR3 consists of 15 residues. Trimming took 4 bases from V and 2 from J; bases not matched to a gene: 2. Looked up from germline, CDR1 is SGHTA and CDR2 is FQGNSA.

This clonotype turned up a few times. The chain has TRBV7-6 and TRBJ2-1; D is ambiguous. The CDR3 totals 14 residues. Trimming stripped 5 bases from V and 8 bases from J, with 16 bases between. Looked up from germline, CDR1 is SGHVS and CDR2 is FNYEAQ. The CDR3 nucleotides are TGTGCCAGCAGCCCCGTGCGGCTAGGCCATGAGCAGTTCTTC. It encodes CASSPVRLGHEQFF.

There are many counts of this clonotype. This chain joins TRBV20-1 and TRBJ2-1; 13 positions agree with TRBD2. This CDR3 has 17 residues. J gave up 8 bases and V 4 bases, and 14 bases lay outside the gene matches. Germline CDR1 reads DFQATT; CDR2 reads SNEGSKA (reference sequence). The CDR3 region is CSATRGLAGKNDDEQFF. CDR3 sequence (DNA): TGCAGTGCTACTCGGGGACTAGCGGGGAAAAACGACGATGAGCAGTTCTTC.

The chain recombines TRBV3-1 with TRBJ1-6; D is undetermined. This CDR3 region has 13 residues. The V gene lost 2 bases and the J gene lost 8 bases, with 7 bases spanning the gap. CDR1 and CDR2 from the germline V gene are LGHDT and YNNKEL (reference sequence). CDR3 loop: CASSQFRDSPLHF. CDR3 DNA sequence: TGTGCCAGCAGCCAATTCCGGGATTCACCCCTCCACTTT.

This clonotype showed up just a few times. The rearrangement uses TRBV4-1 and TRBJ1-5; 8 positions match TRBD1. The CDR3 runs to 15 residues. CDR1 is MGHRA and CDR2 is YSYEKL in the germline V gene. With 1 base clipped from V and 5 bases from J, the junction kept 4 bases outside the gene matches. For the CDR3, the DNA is TGCGCCAGCAGCCAAGGCGACAGGGGTCATCAGCCCCAGCATTTT. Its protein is CASSQGDRGHQPQHF.

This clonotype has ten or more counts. This CDR3 is CASRDSSGANVLTF. The DNA for the CDR3 is TGTGCCAGCAGAGATAGCTCTGGGGCCAACGTCCTGACTTTC. This chain connects TRBV7-2 to TRBJ2-6; D is uncertain. Trimming stripped 6 bases from V and 0 bases from J, with 6 bases between. The CDR3 spans 14 residues. Germline loops: CDR1 SGHTA, CDR2 FQGNSA.

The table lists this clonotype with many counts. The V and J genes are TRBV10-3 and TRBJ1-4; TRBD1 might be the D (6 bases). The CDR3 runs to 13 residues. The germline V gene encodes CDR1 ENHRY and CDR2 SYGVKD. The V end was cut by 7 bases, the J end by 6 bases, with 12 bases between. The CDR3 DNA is TGTGCCATCAATAAGGACAGAGATGAAAAACTGTTTTTT. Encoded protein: CAINKDRDEKLFF.

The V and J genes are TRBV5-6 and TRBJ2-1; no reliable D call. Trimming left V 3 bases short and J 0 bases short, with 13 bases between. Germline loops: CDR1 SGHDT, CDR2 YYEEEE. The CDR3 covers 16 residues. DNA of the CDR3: TGTGCCAGCAGCTCCATGACTGGAAGCTCCTACAATGAGCAGTTCTTC. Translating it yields CASSSMTGSSYNEQFF.

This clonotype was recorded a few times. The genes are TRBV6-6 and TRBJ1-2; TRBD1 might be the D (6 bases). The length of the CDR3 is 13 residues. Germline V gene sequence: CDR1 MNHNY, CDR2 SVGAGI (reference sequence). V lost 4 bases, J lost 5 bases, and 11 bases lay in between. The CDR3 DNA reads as TGTGCCAGCAGTTCCCCGGGGGCTTATGGCTACACCTTC. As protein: CASSSPGAYGYTF.

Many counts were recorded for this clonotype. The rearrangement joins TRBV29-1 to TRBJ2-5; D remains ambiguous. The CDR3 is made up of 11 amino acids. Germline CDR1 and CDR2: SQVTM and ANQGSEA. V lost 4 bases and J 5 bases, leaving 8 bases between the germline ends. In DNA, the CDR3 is TGCAGCGTTGTCCTGGGGGAGACCCAGTACTTC. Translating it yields CSVVLGETQYF.

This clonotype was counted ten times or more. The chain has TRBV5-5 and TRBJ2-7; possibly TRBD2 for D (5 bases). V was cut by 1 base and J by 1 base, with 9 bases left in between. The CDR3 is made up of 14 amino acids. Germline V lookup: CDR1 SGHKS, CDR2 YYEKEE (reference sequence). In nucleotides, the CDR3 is TGTGCCAGCAGCTTGAGCGGAAGATCCTACGAGCAGTACTTC. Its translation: CASSLSGRSYEQYF.

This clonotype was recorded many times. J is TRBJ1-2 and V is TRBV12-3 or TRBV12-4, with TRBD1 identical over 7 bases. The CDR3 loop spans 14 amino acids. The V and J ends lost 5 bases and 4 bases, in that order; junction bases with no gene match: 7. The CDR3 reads CASSVSGTAYGYTF. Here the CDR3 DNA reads TGTGCCAGCAGTGTATCCGGGACAGCCTATGGCTACACCTTC.

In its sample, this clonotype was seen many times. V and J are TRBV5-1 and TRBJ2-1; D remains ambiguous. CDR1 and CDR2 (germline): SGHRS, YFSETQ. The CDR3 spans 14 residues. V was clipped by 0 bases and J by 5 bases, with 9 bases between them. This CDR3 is CASSLGGKNNEQFF. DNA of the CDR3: TGCGCCAGCAGCTTGGGCGGTAAAAACAATGAGCAGTTCTTC.

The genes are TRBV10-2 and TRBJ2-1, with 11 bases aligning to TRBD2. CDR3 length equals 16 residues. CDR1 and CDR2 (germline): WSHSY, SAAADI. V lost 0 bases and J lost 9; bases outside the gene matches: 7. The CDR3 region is CASSESIAGGQVEQFF. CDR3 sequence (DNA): TGCGCCAGCAGTGAGTCGATAGCGGGGGGGCAAGTTGAGCAGTTCTTC.

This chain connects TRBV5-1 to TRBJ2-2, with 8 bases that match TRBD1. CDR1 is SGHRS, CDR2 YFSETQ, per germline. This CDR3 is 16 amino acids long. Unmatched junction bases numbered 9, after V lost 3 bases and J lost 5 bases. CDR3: CASSSRTGTFTGELFF. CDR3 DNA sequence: TGCGCCAGCAGCTCTAGGACAGGGACCTTTACCGGGGAGCTGTTTTTT.

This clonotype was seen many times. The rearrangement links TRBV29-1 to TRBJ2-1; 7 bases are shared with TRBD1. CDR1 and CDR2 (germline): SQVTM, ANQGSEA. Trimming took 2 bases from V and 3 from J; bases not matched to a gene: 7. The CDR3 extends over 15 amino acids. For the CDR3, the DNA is TGCAGCGTTGAAACGACCGGGACAGACTACAATGAGCAGTTCTTC. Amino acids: CSVETTGTDYNEQFF.